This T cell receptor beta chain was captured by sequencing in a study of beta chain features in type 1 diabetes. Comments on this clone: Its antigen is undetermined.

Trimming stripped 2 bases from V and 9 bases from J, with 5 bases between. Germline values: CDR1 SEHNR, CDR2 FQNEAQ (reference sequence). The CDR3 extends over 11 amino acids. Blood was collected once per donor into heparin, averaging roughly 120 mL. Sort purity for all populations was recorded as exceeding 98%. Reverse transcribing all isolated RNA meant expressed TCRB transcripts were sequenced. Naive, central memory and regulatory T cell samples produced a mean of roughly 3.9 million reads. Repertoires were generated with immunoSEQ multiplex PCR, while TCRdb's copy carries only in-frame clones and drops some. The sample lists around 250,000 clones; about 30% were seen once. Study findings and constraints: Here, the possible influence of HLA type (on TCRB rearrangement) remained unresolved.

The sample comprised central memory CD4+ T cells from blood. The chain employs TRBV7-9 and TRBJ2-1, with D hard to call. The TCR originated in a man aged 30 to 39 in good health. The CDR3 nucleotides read TGTGCCAGCAGCTTAAAGGGTGAGCAGTTCTTC. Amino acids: CASSLKGEQFF.